The entry below gives a single T cell receptor (beta chain) sequence along with its context. This sample was taken from a study of T cell changes during pregnancy in multiple sclerosis. The CDR3 runs to 18 residues. Trimming took 4 bases from V and 2 from J, leaving 21 bases between them. The germline CDR1 and CDR2 sequences are KGHSH and LQKENI. Measured with immunoSEQ multiplex PCR; TCRdb has only the in-frame clones, and not every one. The sample has over 50,000 clones, 90% to 95% seen once; the top ten hold about 1.9%. The chain combines TRBV18 with TRBJ2-1, with D tentatively TRBD2 (7 bases). Sequenced material: peripheral blood, taken in the second trimester of pregnancy. The receptor's source is a female donor with multiple sclerosis, enrolled in a pregnancy study. The CDR3 DNA sequence: TGTGCCAGCTCACGCCGAACCGGGACGGGGGGCCCCTACAATGAGCAGTTCTTC. It encodes CASSRRTGTGGPYNEQFF.